This entry features one T cell receptor (beta chain) sequence. Its matching antigen is unknown. PCR was performed using 60 Vbeta and 13 Jbeta primers. The table came from immunoSEQ multiplex PCR; TCRdb's copy has only in-frame clones and leaves some out. The table includes around 200,000 clones, roughly four fifths detected once. The source of the sample is a study of cytomegalovirus exposure and HLA in healthy donors. Overall study: Of the donors genotyped, several hundred in all, about 80% fell in the Caucasian-associated ancestry cluster. Whole-study findings and limits: There were under 200 TCR beta chains listed as cytomegalovirus-associated. Relative to equally common others, HLA-associated TCR beta chains showed greater clonal expansion in a later analysis.

V lost 6 bases and J lost 6; bases outside the gene matches: 1. Germline CDR1 reads MNHNS; CDR2 reads SASEGT. This CDR3 has 13 residues. Sequenced: PBMCs. V is TRBV6-1 and J is TRBJ2-5; 13 bases line up with TRBD2. The TCR comes from a woman between 40 and 50 years old in good health and CMV-seronegative. The CDR3 here is CASRTSGGQTQYF. The CDR3 DNA reads as TGTGCCAGCAGGACTAGCGGGGGGCAGACCCAGTACTTC.